The next 5 T cell receptor beta chains were all read from a single sample in a study of cytomegalovirus exposure and HLA in healthy donors. The study ran its PCR with 60 Vbeta and 13 Jbeta primers. The repertoire was sequenced with immunoSEQ multiplex PCR; TCRdb's copy has only in-frame clones and lacks some. The profile shows approximately 190,000 clones, about 81% of them singletons. Sequenced sample: PBMCs. The origin of the receptors is a woman between 18 and 29 years old in good health and CMV-seronegative.

J is TRBJ2-3 and V is TRBV5-5; 7 nucleotides match TRBD2. J was trimmed by 2 bases and V by 6 bases; bases with no gene match: 12. The CDR3 consists of 16 residues. The germline V gene encodes CDR1 SGHKS and CDR2 YYEKEE (reference sequence). This chain's CDR3 is CASNLRRGKYTDTQYF. Written as DNA, the CDR3 is TGTGCCAGCAACCTCCGGCGGGGGAAGTACACAGATACGCAGTATTTT.

The CDR3 loop reads CASSSDVGLVNTGELFF. Written as DNA, the CDR3 is TGTGCCAGCAGCTCCGACGTGGGACTAGTGAACACCGGGGAGCTGTTTTTT. This chain uses TRBV7-9 with TRBJ2-2, with 8 bases that match TRBD2. Germline loops: CDR1 SEHNR, CDR2 FQNEAQ (reference sequence). Trimming removed 4 bases from V and 1 base from J; junction bases left unmatched: 8. The CDR3 sequence is 17 residues long.

V usage is TRBV6-5 and J usage is TRBJ1-4; D is undetermined. The germline V gene encodes CDR1 MNHEY and CDR2 SVGAGI. V lost 8 bases and J 8 bases, leaving 12 bases between the germline ends. The CDR3 has 12 amino acids. For the CDR3, the DNA is TGTGCCAGCGGCCAAAGAGGGGAAAAACTGTTTTTT. It translates to CASGQRGEKLFF.

Points on this clone: Relative to the germline gene, one junction end is altered; a read error may explain this. The chain has TRBV6-5 and TRBJ2-5, with 13 bases lining up with TRBD2. From germline, CDR1 is MNHEY and CDR2 SVGAGI. This CDR3 comprises 13 residues. The chain's CDR3 is CASRPRTSGGDNF. Here the CDR3 DNA reads TGTGCCAGCAGACCCCGGACTAGCGGGGGAGACAACTTC.

The V and J genes are TRBV29-1 and TRBJ2-5; 9 bases match TRBD1. CDR3 length: 13 amino acids. The V and J ends lost 4 bases and 5 bases, in that order; junction bases with no gene match: 5. CDR1 SQVTM and CDR2 ANQGSEA come from the germline V gene. The CDR3, as DNA: TGCAGCGTTGCCCACAGGGGGCTGGAGACCCAGTACTTC. Translated: CSVAHRGLETQYF.